This entry lists 2 T cell receptor beta chains sequenced from one sample in a study of neurological immune-mediated disorders. Using its own MiXCR run on the 5' RACE reads, TCRdb lists one record per CDR3 protein. The profile shows about 35,000 distinct CDR3 sequences, 3.5% to 4% of them singletons. Sequenced input: PBMCs. These receptors were obtained from a man aged 25 to 45 with multiple sclerosis.

This rearrangement joins TRBV27 to TRBJ1-4, with D unclear. The CDR3 loop spans 13 amino acids. CDR1 is MNHEY and CDR2 is SMNVEV in the germline V gene (reference sequence). V lost 10 bases and J 4 bases, leaving 13 bases between the germline ends. The CDR3 nucleotides read TGTGCCACCGGAGCACGGATTAATGAAAAACTGTTTTTT. Residues: CATGARINEKLFF.

The table lists this clonotype with a few counts. V and J are TRBV5-1 and TRBJ1-2; no firm D call. Trimming pared 1 base from V and 6 bases from J, leaving 10 bases between. The germline gives CDR1 SGHRS, CDR2 YFSETQ. This CDR3 has 13 amino acids. CDR3 region: CASSLRPGDGYTF. CDR3 nucleotide sequence: TGCGCCAGCAGCTTGCGGCCTGGGGATGGCTACACCTTC.